This paragraph reports one T cell receptor (beta chain). The antigen this receptor binds is unknown. No qualities accompany the bases; no much larger clone lies one base away. The library relied on the immunoSEQ multiplex PCR assay. The original pipeline was this. To diagnose cytomegalovirus status from the catalog of TCR beta chain sequences, a statistical classification framework was built. Here the immuneACCESS table is served through TCRdb, limited to in-frame sequences with V and J called. Missing clones are a known gap in these copies; in checked studies unresolved V genes cover under half, and the rest lacks a known reason. That table furnishes V, J and clone size, whereas the DNA furnished D and trimming. The sample contains 40,000 to 55,000 clones, over 85% of them found a single time. The ten largest account for 2.1% of the sample. These data come from a study of cytomegalovirus exposure and HLA in healthy donors (TCRdb year 2017). At the level of the whole study: According to a later analysis, the 120 or so validation repertoires were produced on the same platform as the approximately 620 repertoires of the first cohort. The study aimed to test whether signatures of past pathogen exposure could be identified by cataloging public T cell receptors. Besides the first cohort of around 700 subjects, a separate validation cohort made up of over 95 different subjects was used. To predict cytomegalovirus infection status, the study combined high-throughput TCR immunosequencing, statistical association of individual TCRs with disease status, and machine learning.

CDR1 SGDLS and CDR2 YYNGEE were looked up in the germline V gene. The CDR3 contains 14 residues, cysteine and phenylalanine counted. The read is trimmed to its CDR3 DNA, 42 bases read in frame from base 1. Trimming accounts for 3 bases at V and 3 bases at J, while the number of junction bases matched to no gene is 2. Donors formed part of the validation cohort, which comprised about 130 subjects and was distinct from the first cohort of under 850 subjects. Overall results and qualifications from the work: In the study, 164 TCR beta chains were listed as associated with cytomegalovirus. The validation cohort had no HLA typing available for a later analysis, so co-occurrence within that cohort was assessed over all 120 or so repertoires. In vitro tests confirmed that a few of the cytomegalovirus-associated TCR beta chains recognize cytomegalovirus antigens. Most TCR sequences were seen in very few donors, while some public TCRs were found in many individuals. The classifier was reported to diagnose cytomegalovirus status with high specificity and sensitivity in both the original and validation cohorts. It was suggested by the authors that the approach could potentially be generalized to other disease states and immunological phenotypes. In a later analysis, TCRs clustered in the first cohort were found to also tend to co-occur in the roughly 120 validation repertoires, with 94% of cluster scores above 0.

The sequenced material came from PBMCs. The chain links TRBV9 with TRBJ2-7, with 11 middle bases fitting TRBD1. The source of this sequence is a woman aged 18 to 35 in good health and CMV-seronegative. The bases read TGTGCCAGCAGCGCTGGGACAGGGGGCTACGAGCAGTACTTC. Its protein product is CASSAGTGGYEQYF.